The T cell receptor beta chain under discussion was sequenced for a study of T cell responses to AZD1222 COVID-19 vaccine. Study overall: It was second doses at about 4 or about 12 weeks that were pooled. General study findings and limits: Females outnumbered males among donors, who were mostly white British; clonal diversity was possibly underestimated. Distributed over spike, vaccine-associated CD4 TCRs predominated at 160-218 and 743-854.

Method: immunoSEQ multiplex PCR; TCRdb's copy keeps in-frame clones and lacks some. Of some 130,000 clones listed, about 93% are singletons. Germline V gives CDR1 MGHRA, CDR2 YSYEKL. This CDR3 has 16 amino acids. V lost 0 bases, J lost 0 bases, and 9 bases lay in between. A remark on this clone: Its antigen is as yet unknown.

Sequenced here: peripheral blood, sampled on day 0 of AZD1222 vaccination. This clonotype originated in an adult in good health. V usage is TRBV4-1 and J usage is TRBJ1-5; possible D gene TRBD1, 6 bases. DNA of the CDR3: TGCGCCAGCAGCCAAGATGGGGGCCTTAGCAATCAGCCCCAGCATTTT. It encodes CASSQDGGLSNQPQHF.